This T cell receptor (beta chain) was captured in a study of OX40 agonist ivuxolimab in advanced cancers. About the research overall: Enrollees could have had prior anti-PD-1, anti-PD-L1 or anti-CTLA-4 therapy, which 40% had received.

Turning to this clone: Its antigen is not known.

Overall study results and limits: Compared with others, partial responders at 0.1-3.0 mg/kg displayed clonal expansion among the lowest. Dose levels from 0.1 to 3.0 mg/kg saw CD4+ and CD8+ blood T cells expand clonally by week 6. Some of the nonresponding patients also showed low levels of normalized T-cell clonal expansion.

Here immunoSEQ multiplex PCR was the method, and the copy in TCRdb shows in-frame clones only, minus some. The table includes about 75,000 clones, around 90% detected once. The source of this sequence is an adult with an advanced solid tumor such as melanoma, head and neck, liver or kidney cancer. The sequencing used CD4+ or CD8+ T cells sorted from blood, collected in a trial of the OX40 agonist ivuxolimab.

Here the CDR3 DNA reads TGTGCCAGTCTACCGGGAGGAGGTACTGAAGCTTTCTTT. It is translated as CASLPGGGTEAFF. The chain combines TRBV2 with TRBJ1-1; D is ambiguous. The V end was cut by 9 bases, the J end by 5 bases, with 16 bases between. Germline V gene data show CDR1 as SNHLY and CDR2 as FYNNEI. The CDR3 has 13 residues.